This TCR beta chain was recorded in a study of vaccination effects on CD4 cells after COVID-19 (dated by TCRdb to between 2021 and 2024). Study-level background: In the ViraFEST assay, PBMC were stimulated with viral peptide pools, and antigen-specific CD4+ T cell clonotypes were then identified by expansion using TCR sequencing. After vaccination, three convalescent patients were sampled at an early time point (day +14) and at a late time point (day +241, +227 and +161, respectively). Across the study, the median time from the second dose to post-vaccine sampling was 72 days (range 14 to 241). A few million PBMC per well were cultured with about 10 ug/ml peptides in IMDM containing 5% human AB serum, roughly 10 IU/ml IL-2 and gentamicin. SARS-CoV-2 spike-specific CD4+ TCR repertoires from before and after mRNA vaccination were compared in COVID-19 convalescent patients and in infection-naive vaccine recipients. Altogether, some 11 COVID-19 convalescent patients and a few SARS-CoV-2-naive healthy vaccine recipients made up the full study. Cultures from other donors in the study were sequenced using the Oncomine TCR Beta short-read assay on an Illumina iSeq 100. Overall study outcomes, separate from this receptor: In convalescent patients, the post-vaccine spike-reactive repertoire consisted mainly of new vaccine-induced clones, largely distinct from infection-induced clones. Only a small number of convalescent patients were included, and no early post-infection timepoints were available, which limited the study. Marked clonal contraction was observed in both infection-induced and vaccine-induced clones at late post-vaccination timepoints, consistent with waning T cell responses.

Library generation was performed with the immunoSEQ multiplex PCR assay. TCR beta CDR3 sequencing was performed on DNA from the cultured, isolated CD4+ T cells. On the authors' methods: The analysis removed non-productive TCR sequences, trimmed reads to the CDR3 region, and retained only CDR3s that were 7 or more amino acids long. Antigen-specific clonotypes were identified with the MANAFEST web app by comparing expansion in peptide wells against reference cultures. Positive clones required FDR<0.05 expansion versus reference and all other wells, odds ratio above 5, and frequency above 0.1% in two replicate wells. Clonotypes significantly expanded in SARS-CoV-2 spike wells and in at least one common cold coronavirus spike condition were defined as cross-reactive. Levenshtein distance calculated with the stringdist R package was used to assess CDR3 similarity, and unrooted trees were constructed with ape in R 3.6.1. Imported from immuneACCESS, the table was reduced by TCRdb to in-frame sequences with V and J called. These copies leave out some clones; in studies compared against another copy, an unresolved V gene accounts for under half, and the cause of the remainder is not known. V, J and clone size were drawn from that table, and D and trimming were deduced from the DNA. Within this sample are tens of thousands of clones, with around 74% of them counted one time only. Clones ranked in the top ten supply 5.4% of the sample.

In the case of this clone: The target of this receptor is not known. No much larger clonotype is one base removed from it; base qualities were not supplied.

After about 10 days of culture, CD4+ T cells were isolated with the EasySep CD4+ T cell isolation kit. Convalescent patients had PCR-confirmed SARS-CoV-2 infection between March and December 2020, before Alpha, Beta and Delta variants emerged in the United States. Two doses of either the BNT162b2 or the mRNA-1273 mRNA SARS-CoV-2 vaccine were administered to participants. Half of the culture medium was replaced with fresh IL-2-containing medium on days 3 and 7. Unless noted otherwise, every peptide stimulation condition was grown in triplicate wells. PBMC were separated from whole blood using Ficoll-Paque Plus gradient centrifugation and were then either cryopreserved at -140C or used fresh. The QIAamp micro DNA kit was used to extract genomic DNA from the cultured CD4+ T cells. The CDR3 starts with the cysteine, ends with the phenylalanine, and has 15 residues. The DNA shown is the 45-base CDR3, in frame from base 1. Trimming takes 4 bases from V and 1 base from J, and the germline ends sit 14 bases apart. The germline V gene (reference sequence) supplies CDR1 SGHNT and CDR2 YYREEE.

The rearranged segments are TRBV5-4 and TRBJ2-5, with the D gene tentatively TRBD1 or TRBD2, based on 6 matching bases in each. The sample here was CD4+ T cells from PBMCs cultured without peptide, taken after COVID-19 vaccination. The TCR comes from a human donor who had a prior SARS-CoV-2 infection. CDR3 protein: CASSPGGTTQETQYF. The nucleotides are TGTGCCAGCAGCCCGGGCGGGACAACCCAAGAGACCCAGTACTTC.